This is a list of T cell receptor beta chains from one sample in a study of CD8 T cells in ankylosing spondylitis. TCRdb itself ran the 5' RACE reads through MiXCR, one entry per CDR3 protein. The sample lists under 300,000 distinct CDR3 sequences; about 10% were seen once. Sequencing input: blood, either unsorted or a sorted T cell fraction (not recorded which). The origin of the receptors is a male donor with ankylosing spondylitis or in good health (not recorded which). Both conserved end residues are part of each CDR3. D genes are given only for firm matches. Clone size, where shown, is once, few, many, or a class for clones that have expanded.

cdr3_nt: TGTGCCAGCAGCTCAGGACAGGGAAGAACTAATGAAAAACTGTTTTTT
cdr3_aa: CASSSGQGRTNEKLFF
v_call: TRBV12-3/TRBV12-4
j_call: TRBJ1-4
clone_size: many
d_call: TRBD1

cdr3_nt: TGCAGTGCTCGCTGGGCCTACGAGCAGTACTTC
cdr3_aa: CSARWAYEQYF
v_call: TRBV20-1
j_call: TRBJ2-7
clone_size: .
d_call: .

cdr3_nt: TGTGCCAGCAGTTTACGGGGGGCCTATGGCTACACCTTC
cdr3_aa: CASSLRGAYGYTF
v_call: TRBV27
j_call: TRBJ1-2
clone_size: few
d_call: .

cdr3_nt: TGCGCCAGCAGCTTGGGCGCCGGGACCACAAAGGGGAATACAGATACGCAGTATTTT
cdr3_aa: CASSLGAGTTKGNTDTQYF
v_call: TRBV5-1
j_call: TRBJ2-3
clone_size: many
d_call: .

cdr3_nt: TGTGCCTGGAGTCGACTGCGGGAAGGGACTGAAGCTTTCTTT
cdr3_aa: CAWSRLREGTEAFF
v_call: TRBV30
j_call: TRBJ1-1
clone_size: .
d_call: .

cdr3_nt: TGTGCCAGCAGTAGCCCGGGGGCTCAAGAGACCCAGTACTTC
cdr3_aa: CASSSPGAQETQYF
v_call: TRBV6-1
j_call: TRBJ2-5
clone_size: many
d_call: .

cdr3_nt: TGTGCTAGTGGGACCACTTACAGGGCGGGGACTGAAGCTTTCTTT
cdr3_aa: CASGTTYRAGTEAFF
v_call: TRBV12-5
j_call: TRBJ1-1
clone_size: .
d_call: .

cdr3_nt: TGTGCCAGCTTCCGAGGGGGCTCAGGAAACACCATATATTTT
cdr3_aa: CASFRGGSGNTIYF
v_call: TRBV6-1
j_call: TRBJ1-3
clone_size: many
d_call: TRBD1

cdr3_nt: TGCGCCAGCAGCCAAGAGGCTAGCGGGAGTTTCTACAATGAGCAGTTCTTC
cdr3_aa: CASSQEASGSFYNEQFF
v_call: TRBV4-1
j_call: TRBJ2-1
clone_size: few
d_call: TRBD2

cdr3_nt: TGCGCCAGCAGCTTGGGGACTAGCGGCTACGAGCAGTACTTC
cdr3_aa: CASSLGTSGYEQYF
v_call: TRBV5-1
j_call: TRBJ2-7
clone_size: many
d_call: TRBD2

cdr3_nt: TGCAGTGCTAGAGTGGTTGCTAGCGGGAGGGGGGGTGAGCAGTTCTTC
cdr3_aa: CSARVVASGRGGEQFF
v_call: TRBV20-1
j_call: TRBJ2-1
clone_size: many
d_call: TRBD2

cdr3_nt: TGTGCCAGCAGTGATCCCACTTCGGGGTTGAGTCCCGCAAAACTGTTTTTT
cdr3_aa: CASSDPTSGLSPAKLFF
v_call: TRBV25-1
j_call: TRBJ1-4
clone_size: many
d_call: .

cdr3_nt: TGCGCCAGCAGCCCCGTGGACAACCGTAACTATGGCTACACCTTC
cdr3_aa: CASSPVDNRNYGYTF
v_call: TRBV5-1
j_call: TRBJ1-2
clone_size: many
d_call: .

cdr3_nt: TGTGCCAGCGCCGCCTCCCATGAGCAGTTCTTC
cdr3_aa: CASAASHEQFF
v_call: TRBV28
j_call: TRBJ2-1
clone_size: .
d_call: .

cdr3_nt: TGTGCCAGCGGAACAGCTAACTATGGCTACACCTTC
cdr3_aa: CASGTANYGYTF
v_call: TRBV6-5
j_call: TRBJ1-2
clone_size: .
d_call: .

cdr3_nt: TGCAGTGCTAGAGTACGTGGGCCCGAGCTATACGAGCAGTACTTC
cdr3_aa: CSARVRGPELYEQYF
v_call: TRBV20-1
j_call: TRBJ2-7
clone_size: many
d_call: .

cdr3_nt: TGCGCCAGCAGCTTGGAGGGCCCAGGATCCCCCAACTCCTACGAGCAGTACTTC
cdr3_aa: CASSLEGPGSPNSYEQYF
v_call: TRBV5-1
j_call: TRBJ2-7
clone_size: many
d_call: .

cdr3_nt: TGTGCCAGCAGCTGGGCAAGACAGGGAGACGAGCAGTACTTC
cdr3_aa: CASSWARQGDEQYF
v_call: TRBV5-4
j_call: TRBJ2-7
clone_size: few
d_call: TRBD1

cdr3_nt: TGTGCCAGCAGCTTCCAGGGACCTGAAGCTTTCTTT
cdr3_aa: CASSFQGPEAFF
v_call: TRBV7-6
j_call: TRBJ1-1
clone_size: many
d_call: .

cdr3_nt: TGCGCCAGCAGCTTGGCCCTAGACTCAGATACGCAGTATTTT
cdr3_aa: CASSLALDSDTQYF
v_call: TRBV5-1
j_call: TRBJ2-3
clone_size: many
d_call: .

cdr3_nt: TGCAGCGTTGAAGAGACAGGGGGCAGCTATGGCTACACCTTC
cdr3_aa: CSVEETGGSYGYTF
v_call: TRBV29-1
j_call: TRBJ1-2
clone_size: .
d_call: TRBD1

cdr3_nt: TGTGCCACCAGCAGTAGCGGGGGAAGCACAGATACGCAGTATTTT
cdr3_aa: CATSSSGGSTDTQYF
v_call: TRBV15
j_call: TRBJ2-3
clone_size: many
d_call: TRBD2

cdr3_nt: TGTGCCAGCAGTACCTTAAGCGGGAGGTTGCGCGAGCAGTACTTC
cdr3_aa: CASSTLSGRLREQYF
v_call: TRBV27
j_call: TRBJ2-7
clone_size: few
d_call: TRBD2

cdr3_nt: TGCGCCAGCAGCCGGTCTGCCGGGACAGAAGACACCGGGGAGCTGTTTTTT
cdr3_aa: CASSRSAGTEDTGELFF
v_call: TRBV5-1
j_call: TRBJ2-2
clone_size: few
d_call: TRBD1

cdr3_nt: TGTGCCAGCAGCCCCCCGACTGGACGGGTGGTCACAGATACGCAGTATTTT
cdr3_aa: CASSPPTGRVVTDTQYF
v_call: TRBV11-2
j_call: TRBJ2-3
clone_size: many
d_call: .

cdr3_nt: TGTGCCAGCAGCCAAGGCCCTGCGGGGGGGCCGATAGGGAATGAGCAGTTCTTC
cdr3_aa: CASSQGPAGGPIGNEQFF
v_call: TRBV3-1
j_call: TRBJ2-1
clone_size: once
d_call: TRBD2

cdr3_nt: TGTGCCATCAGTGAAAACCCAGAGCTTGGGGCCAACGTCCTGACTTTC
cdr3_aa: CAISENPELGANVLTF
v_call: TRBV10-3
j_call: TRBJ2-6
clone_size: few
d_call: .

cdr3_nt: TGTGCCAGCAGGGGGAGGGGAGATACGCAGTATTTT
cdr3_aa: CASRGRGDTQYF
v_call: TRBV12-3/TRBV12-4
j_call: TRBJ2-3
clone_size: many
d_call: TRBD2

cdr3_nt: TGCAGTGCTAGACCCCAAATTTGGAGGGCCAGAGATACGCAGTATTTT
cdr3_aa: CSARPQIWRARDTQYF
v_call: TRBV20-1
j_call: TRBJ2-3
clone_size: few
d_call: .

cdr3_nt: TGCGCCAGCAGCCCGTCCCTAGCGGGAGAAAACACCGGGGAGCTGTTTTTT
cdr3_aa: CASSPSLAGENTGELFF
v_call: TRBV5-1
j_call: TRBJ2-2
clone_size: .
d_call: TRBD2

cdr3_nt: TGTGCCAGCAGTCCTCCCGGGGACAGGGTGTCTGGGGCCAACGTCCTGACTTTC
cdr3_aa: CASSPPGDRVSGANVLTF
v_call: TRBV12-3/TRBV12-4
j_call: TRBJ2-6
clone_size: many
d_call: TRBD1

cdr3_nt: TGCGCCAGCAGGACACGTTCCTACAATGAGCAGTTCTTC
cdr3_aa: CASRTRSYNEQFF
v_call: TRBV5-1
j_call: TRBJ2-1
clone_size: once
d_call: .